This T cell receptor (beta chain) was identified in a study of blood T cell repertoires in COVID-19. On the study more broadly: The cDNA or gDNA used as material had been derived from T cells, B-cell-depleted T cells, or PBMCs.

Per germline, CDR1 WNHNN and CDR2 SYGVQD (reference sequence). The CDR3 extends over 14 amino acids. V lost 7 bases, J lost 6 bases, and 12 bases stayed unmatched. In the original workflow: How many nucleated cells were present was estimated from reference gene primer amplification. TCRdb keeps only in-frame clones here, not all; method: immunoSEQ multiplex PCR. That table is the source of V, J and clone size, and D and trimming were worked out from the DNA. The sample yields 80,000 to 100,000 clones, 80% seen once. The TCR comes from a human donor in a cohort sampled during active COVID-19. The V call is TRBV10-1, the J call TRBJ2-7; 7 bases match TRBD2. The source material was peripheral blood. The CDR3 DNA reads TGCGCCAGCACTAATGGACTAGAAACCGCCGAGCAGTACTTC. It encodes CASTNGLETAEQYF.